The present TCR beta chain was sequenced within a study of cytomegalovirus exposure and HLA in healthy donors. On this clone: This same CDR3 is encoded by further DNA sequences in the sample.

The CDR3 has 15 residues. With 2 bases removed from V and 0 bases from J, the gap between germline ends came to 10 bases. Germline assignment: CDR1 MNHEY and CDR2 SVGAGI. PCR amplification relied on 60 Vbeta primers (plus 13 Jbeta primers). Profiled with immunoSEQ multiplex PCR; TCRdb holds only in-frame clones, not every one. The table shows about 160,000 clones, with more than 60% occurring only once. The origin of this receptor is a middle-aged man in good health and CMV-seronegative. The chain links TRBV6-5 to TRBJ1-1; D is uncertain. The specimen was PBMCs. The chain's CDR3 is CASSYLGSLNTEAFF. In DNA, the CDR3 is TGTGCCAGCAGTTACCTGGGGAGCCTGAACACTGAAGCTTTCTTT.